This T cell receptor (beta chain) was obtained from a study of radiotherapy plus CTLA-4 blockade in lung cancer. Assay: immunoSEQ multiplex PCR; the TCRdb copy retains only in-frame clones and omits some. The sample holds around 72,000 clones, around 73% seen once. The germline CDR1 and CDR2 sequences are MGHRA and YSYEKL. CDR3 length: 14 residues. Deletions cut 1 base from V and 7 bases from J, with 13 bases between. The source of this sequence is a human donor with non-small cell lung cancer who had a complete response to radiotherapy plus ipilimumab. This rearrangement joins TRBV4-1 to TRBJ2-5; maybe TRBD2 (7 bases). This specimen was peripheral blood, taken from a patient treated with radiotherapy plus ipilimumab. The CDR3 is CASSQGGGGGTQYF. The CDR3 DNA reads as TGCGCCAGCAGCCAAGGCGGGGGCGGGGGGACCCAGTACTTC.